One sample yielded the 31 T cell receptor beta chains listed below, sequenced in a study of blood T cell repertoires in COVID-19. Repertoires were generated with immunoSEQ multiplex PCR, while TCRdb's copy carries only in-frame clones and drops some. The table includes a few hundred thousand clones, around nine tenths detected once. Specimen: PBMCs or T cells enriched from blood (not recorded which). The receptor set was obtained from a woman younger than 35 who had recovered from COVID-19.

This clone was observed a handful of times. The rearrangement links TRBV30 to TRBJ1-6, with a weak D call TRBD1 (6 bases). This CDR3 is built from 13 residues. V was cut by 3 bases and J by 10 bases, with 13 bases left in between. Germline V gene sequence: CDR1 GTSNPN, CDR2 SVGIG (reference sequence). CDR3 coding DNA: TGTGCCTGGAGAAACAGGGTTAGGTCACCCCTCCACTTT. It codes for CAWRNRVRSPLHF.

J is TRBJ2-7 and V is TRBV11-2; tentatively, D is TRBD1 (5 bases). CDR3 size: 13 residues. With 5 bases removed from V and 3 bases from J, the gap between germline ends came to 11 bases. Germline V lookup: CDR1 SGHAT, CDR2 FQNNGV. The CDR3 region has the DNA TGTGCCAGCAGCCGTGACAGCTACTACGAGCAGTACTTC. Amino acid sequence: CASSRDSYYEQYF.

The chain recombines TRBV19 with TRBJ1-3; D remains unclear. Germline lookup yields CDR1 LNHDA and CDR2 SQIVND (reference sequence). Trimming took 2 bases from V and 0 from J, leaving 14 bases between them. The CDR3 has 17 residues. Written as DNA, the CDR3 is TGTGCCAGTAGTATATCTTTTACCCCGAGCTCTGGAAACACCATATATTTT. Amino acid sequence: CASSISFTPSSGNTIYF. Using reference TRBV19 and TRBJ1-3 for the parts outside the CDR3, the full variable domain is DGGITQSPKYLFRKEGQNVTLSCEQNLNHDAMYWYRQDPGQGLRLIYYSQIVNDFQKGDIAEGYSVSREKKESFPLTVTSAQKNPTAFYLCASSISFTPSSGNTIYFGEGSWLTVV.

The chain is built from TRBV5-1 and TRBJ2-7; 9 nucleotides align to TRBD1. CDR1 SGHRS and CDR2 YFSETQ come from the germline V gene. Losses at the gene ends were 4 bases for V and 7 bases for J; bases not matched to a gene: 9. This CDR3 comprises 14 residues. CDR3 nucleotide sequence: TGCGCCAGCAGCCCCGGGACAGGGCCCTTGGAGCAGTACTTC. This sequence encodes CASSPGTGPLEQYF.

The CDR3 reads CASSMGPGDSPLHF. The CDR3 nucleotides read TGTGCCAGTAGTATGGGCCCAGGGGACTCACCCCTCCACTTT. V gene TRBV19 combines with J gene TRBJ1-6, with D perhaps matching TRBD1 (6 bases). This CDR3 region has 14 residues. The germline CDR1 and CDR2 sequences are LNHDA and SQIVND (reference sequence). The ends were cut back, 3 bases at V and 10 bases at J, with 13 bases in the middle.

The V call is TRBV5-1, the J call TRBJ2-5; 9 bases are shared with TRBD2. The junction had 14 bases not matched to a gene; V was cut back by 4 bases and J by 4 bases. There are 17 residues in the CDR3. Germline V gives CDR1 SGHRS, CDR2 YFSETQ. The CDR3 DNA follows: TGCGCCAGCAGCCCGGATACGAGAGCGGGGGGTTCAGAGACCCAGTACTTC. Translated, it gives CASSPDTRAGGSETQYF.

CDR3 in amino acids: CASTTRLAGGPGSYNEQFF. CDR3 nucleotides: TGTGCCAGTACCACCAGACTAGCGGGGGGGCCAGGCTCCTACAATGAGCAGTTCTTC. The rearrangement uses TRBV19 and TRBJ2-1; TRBD2 matches at 14 bases. Germline V gives CDR1 LNHDA, CDR2 SQIVND (reference sequence). The CDR3 extends over 19 amino acids. V was clipped by 7 bases and J by 0 bases; unmatched bases: 11.

The chain joins TRBV30 to TRBJ2-3, with D perhaps TRBD1 (6 bases). CDR1 is GTSNPN, CDR2 SVGIG, per germline (reference sequence). This CDR3 has 15 amino acids. The germline V and J ends were trimmed by 2 bases and 2 bases, with 14 bases remaining between them. The CDR3 here is CAWSLVDSDTDTQYF. Written as DNA, the CDR3 is TGTGCCTGGAGTCTAGTGGACAGTGACACAGATACGCAGTATTTT.

The rearrangement links TRBV5-1 to TRBJ1-1; 9 bases align to TRBD1. CDR3 length: 14 amino acids. The germline V gene encodes CDR1 SGHRS and CDR2 YFSETQ. V shed 0 bases and J 8 bases; nucleotides not matched to a gene: 5. CDR3 amino acids: CASSLDRGRAEAFF. In DNA form, the CDR3 reads TGCGCCAGCAGCTTGGACAGGGGGCGGGCCGAAGCTTTCTTT.

This sequence joins TRBV30 and TRBJ1-2, with TRBD1 as a possible D gene (6 bases). Germline V lookup: CDR1 GTSNPN, CDR2 SVGIG (reference sequence). This CDR3 has 14 amino acids. Between the trimmed V and J ends, which lost 7 bases and 0 bases, there was a span of 15 bases. CDR3 residues: CASSPGQPNYGYTF. In nucleotides, the CDR3 is TGTGCCTCTTCTCCGGGACAACCTAACTATGGCTACACCTTC.

The rearrangement links TRBV27 to TRBJ1-1; 11 positions agree with TRBD1. V dropped 3 bases and J dropped 5; count of bases not matched to a gene: 5. This CDR3 is built from 15 residues. Germline V gives CDR1 MNHEY, CDR2 SMNVEV (reference sequence). The CDR3 DNA follows: TGTGCCAGCAGTTTCTCCGGGACAGGGGGTACTGAAGCTTTCTTT. Translation gives CASSFSGTGGTEAFF.

The chain couples TRBV21-1 to TRBJ2-5; TRBD2 is the table's D call and was not checked against the DNA. TRBV21-1 is a listed pseudogene. CDR3 length: 17 amino acids. The CDR3 is CASSKVSSGGGRETQYF. In nucleotides, the CDR3 is TGTGCCAGCAGCAAAGTGTCTAGCGGGGGGGGCAGAGAGACCCAGTACTTC.

The chain joins TRBV15 to TRBJ1-2; the D gene is possibly TRBD1 (5 bases). V lost 1 base and J lost 4, with 7 bases in between. CDR3 length: 13 amino acids. Germline values: CDR1 LNHNV, CDR2 YYDKDF (reference sequence). The CDR3 sequence: CATSRGQFYGYTF. The CDR3 DNA reads as TGTGCCACCAGCAGAGGACAGTTCTATGGCTACACCTTC.

The chain carries TRBV9 and TRBJ2-1; D unresolved. Germline CDR1 SGDLS, CDR2 YYNGEE. This CDR3 has 11 amino acids. Trimming left V 3 bases short and J 6 bases short, with 4 bases between. DNA of the CDR3: TGTGCCAGCAGCGCCTCCAATGAGCAGTTCTTC. This sequence encodes CASSASNEQFF.

The chain recombines TRBV7-9 with TRBJ1-5, with TRBD1 matching over 7 bases. The ends lost 3 bases at V and 6 bases at J; junction bases unmatched: 14. The CDR3 totals 17 residues. CDR1 is SEHNR and CDR2 is FQNEAQ in the germline V gene (reference sequence). The CDR3: CASSFFIGGGSGQPQHF. Here the CDR3 DNA reads TGTGCCAGCAGCTTCTTTATAGGGGGCGGATCGGGTCAGCCCCAGCATTTT.

The CDR3 coding sequence is TGTGCCAGCAGCTCCCTCCCAGGGCTTGGGAACACTGAAGCTTTCTTT. Translated: CASSSLPGLGNTEAFF. This sequence joins TRBV7-3 and TRBJ1-1, with D possibly matching TRBD1 (5 bases). Germline-derived CDR1 and CDR2 are SGHTA and FQGTGA. The CDR3 is 16 residues long. Trimming removed 4 bases at V and 1 base at J, with 16 bases between.

The gene calls are TRBV9 and TRBJ2-2, with 10 bases fitting TRBD2. The CDR3 is 16 amino acids. CDR1 SGDLS and CDR2 YYNGEE come from the germline V gene. The V segment lost 4 bases and the J segment 3 bases; nucleotides outside the gene matches: 6. The CDR3 sequence is CASSPILAGHTGELFF. In nucleotides, the CDR3 is TGTGCCAGCAGCCCGATACTAGCGGGGCACACCGGGGAGCTGTTTTTT.

V gene TRBV9 combines with J gene TRBJ2-1; 7 nucleotides align to TRBD2. This CDR3 spans 13 amino acids. Germline CDR1 SGDLS, CDR2 YYNGEE. Trimming removed 7 bases from V and 2 bases from J; junction bases left unmatched: 3. In DNA form, the CDR3 reads TGTGCCAGCGACGGGGGGACCTACAATGAGCAGTTCTTC. Its protein is CASDGGTYNEQFF.

The gene calls are TRBV5-1 and TRBJ2-3, with D possibly matching TRBD1 (5 bases). The ends were cut back, 4 bases at V and 0 bases at J, with 18 bases in the middle. The CDR3 extends over 17 amino acids. Germline lookup yields CDR1 SGHRS and CDR2 YFSETQ. This chain's CDR3 is CASSRPNRSSSTDTQYF. The CDR3 nucleotides read TGCGCCAGCAGCAGGCCAAACAGGTCCTCTAGCACAGATACGCAGTATTTT.

The genes are TRBV6-5 and TRBJ2-7, with TRBD1 identical over 9 bases. V shed 1 base and J 4 bases; nucleotides not matched to a gene: 2. Germline CDR1 and CDR2: MNHEY and SVGAGI. This CDR3 region has 14 residues. The DNA for the CDR3 is TGTGCCAGCAGTTACTACAGGGGGCGGTACGAGCAGTACTTC. It yields the protein CASSYYRGRYEQYF.

The V and J genes are TRBV28 and TRBJ1-4; D gene unclear. The CDR3 runs 18 residues. V was pared by 4 bases and J by 0 bases, with 18 bases between. From germline, CDR1 is MDHEN and CDR2 SYDVKM. CDR3 in amino acids: CASSSLMPDGATNEKLFF. In DNA form, the CDR3 reads TGTGCCAGCAGTTCCCTTATGCCCGACGGAGCAACTAATGAAAAACTGTTTTTT.

The chain recombines TRBV11-3 with TRBJ1-1, with D unresolved. Trimming stripped 0 bases from V and 0 bases from J, with 8 bases between. Germline values: CDR1 SGHNT, CDR2 YENEEA. The CDR3 extends over 15 amino acids. CDR3 region: CASSLDGRLNTEAFF. DNA for the CDR3: TGTGCCAGCAGCTTAGACGGCAGGTTGAACACTGAAGCTTTCTTT.

The V call is TRBV29-1, the J call TRBJ2-3; TRBD1 agrees at 8 bases. The CDR3 is 12 residues long. V lost 5 bases to trimming and J lost 4 bases; unmatched junction nucleotides: 2. CDR1 and CDR2 from the germline V gene are SQVTM and ANQGSEA. This CDR3 is CSVLQGADTQYF. As DNA, the CDR3 is TGCAGCGTTTTACAGGGGGCAGATACGCAGTATTTT.

This clone was seen only a few times. CDR3 nucleotides: TGTGCCAGCAGCGGGTGGTCTCCTACAGACGAGCAGTACTTC. It codes for CASSGWSPTDEQYF. The chain links TRBV7-9 to TRBJ2-7; D call uncertain. The germline gives CDR1 SEHNR, CDR2 FQNEAQ (reference sequence). CDR3 size: 14 residues. The V end lost 5 bases, the J end lost 5 bases, and 16 bases lay between the germline ends.

The chain employs TRBV9 and TRBJ2-1, with 7 bases that match TRBD1. Germline CDR1 SGDLS, CDR2 YYNGEE. The V segment lost 3 bases and the J segment 0 bases; nucleotides outside the gene matches: 3. The CDR3 length is 15 residues. The CDR3 DNA reads as TGTGCCAGCAGCGGGACAGGTAGCTCCTACAATGAGCAGTTCTTC. Its protein is CASSGTGSSYNEQFF. Full variable domain (remainder filled in from reference TRBV9 and TRBJ2-1): DSGVTQTPKHLITATGQRVTLRCSPRSGDLSVYWYQQSLDQGLQFLIQYYNGEERAKGNILERFSAQQFPDLHSELNLSSLELGDSALYFCASSGTGSSYNEQFFGPGTRLTVL.

This clone occurred once. CDR3: CAISDPPKGAYGYTF. In nucleotides, the CDR3 is TGTGCCATCAGTGATCCCCCGAAGGGGGCCTATGGCTACACCTTC. The chain has TRBV10-3 and TRBJ1-2; 7 bases match TRBD1. V trimming: 3 bases; J trimming: 4 bases; junction bases outside the gene matches: 8. Germline values: CDR1 ENHRY, CDR2 SYGVKD. CDR3 length: 15 amino acids.

The V gene is TRBV13, the J gene TRBJ2-7; D uncertain. Per the germline V gene, CDR1 is PRHDT and CDR2 is FYEKMQ (reference sequence). The CDR3 is 13 amino acids. Trimming stripped 0 bases from V and 2 bases from J, with 5 bases between. CDR3 bases: TGTGCCAGCAGCTTAGGTCGAGCCTACGAGCAGTACTTC. Translation gives CASSLGRAYEQYF. Drawing the rest from reference TRBV13 and TRBJ2-7, the complete variable domain is AAGVIQSPRHLIKEKRETATLKCYPIPRHDTVYWYQQGPGQDPQFLISFYEKMQSDKGSIPDRFSAQQFSDYHSELNMSSLELGDSALYFCASSLGRAYEQYFGPGTRLTVT.

This clone occurred once. This rearrangement joins TRBV9 to TRBJ2-3; perhaps TRBD2 as D (6 bases). CDR1 is SGDLS, CDR2 YYNGEE, per germline. The CDR3 has 16 residues. The germline V and J ends were trimmed by 2 bases and 3 bases, with 16 bases remaining between them. The CDR3 reads CASSVGGNTNTDTQYF. DNA of the CDR3: TGTGCCAGCAGCGTGGGGGGTAACACTAATACAGATACGCAGTATTTT.

The chain is built from TRBV7-2 and TRBJ2-1; TRBD2 might be the D (6 bases). V was shortened by 3 bases and J by 15 bases, with 18 bases between the two germline ends. The CDR3 contains 13 residues. The germline CDR1 and CDR2 sequences are SGHTA and FQGNSA. In DNA, the CDR3 is TGTGCCAGCAGCTTCGGTTCGGCGGGGCGGTCGTTCTTC. This gives the protein CASSFGSAGRSFF.

The chain couples TRBV19 to TRBJ1-2; no reliable D call. CDR1 LNHDA and CDR2 SQIVND come from the germline V gene (reference sequence). The CDR3 spans 11 residues. Trimming cost V 3 bases and J 8 bases, with 7 bases left between them. CDR3 nucleotides: TGTGCCAGTAGTATGGGAGAAGGCTACACCTTC. This encodes CASSMGEGYTF.

V and J are TRBV4-1 and TRBJ1-3, with TRBD1 as a possible D gene (5 bases). Per germline, CDR1 MGHRA and CDR2 YSYEKL. V was cut by 0 bases and J by 1 base, with 10 bases left in between. This CDR3 has 16 amino acids. The CDR3, as DNA: TGCGCCAGCAGCCAAGATCGACAGCTATCTGGAAACACCATATATTTT. Encoded protein: CASSQDRQLSGNTIYF.